The 10 T cell receptor beta chains below come from one sample, sequenced in a study of metastatic and nonmetastatic thyroid tumors. Prior to thyroid surgery, none of the patients had received any treatment. TCRdb reprocessed the PCR reads using MiXCR. The sample contains roughly 55,000 clones, around 15% of which appear only once. Sequencing input: blood. These receptors were collected from a male donor with papillary thyroid cancer or a benign thyroid nodule (not recorded which). Some clones in this sample may be carry-over from other donors' samples.

This clone was found many times. The chain links TRBV5-5 to TRBJ2-5; D possibly matches TRBD1 or TRBD2 (5 bases each). V was trimmed by 0 bases and J by 5 bases, leaving 8 bases between them. The CDR3 contains 13 residues. Germline V gene lookup returns CDR1 SGHKS and CDR2 YYEKEE (reference sequence). The CDR3 region is CASSLVGEETQYF. The CDR3 nucleotides read TGTGCCAGCAGCTTGGTAGGGGAGGAGACCCAGTACTTC.

This clone has just a few counts. CDR3 protein: CASSPSGRTDTQYF. DNA for the CDR3: TGTGCCAGCAGCCCTAGCGGCCGCACAGATACGCAGTATTTT. The chain carries TRBV5-6 and TRBJ2-3; 7 positions match TRBD2. V dropped 4 bases and J dropped 1; count of bases not matched to a gene: 3. The CDR3 totals 14 residues. Per germline, CDR1 SGHDT and CDR2 YYEEEE.

This clone was counted ten times or more. The gene calls are TRBV29-1 and TRBJ2-3, with D maybe TRBD2 (5 bases). Per the germline V gene, CDR1 is SQVTM and CDR2 is ANQGSEA. The CDR3 totals 14 residues. V was trimmed by 2 bases and J by 8 bases, leaving 17 bases between them. The CDR3: CSVETGFFRGTQYF. CDR3 sequence (DNA): TGCAGCGTTGAAACTGGCTTTTTTCGGGGTACGCAGTATTTT.

This clone was counted many times. The sample contains more than one DNA sequence encoding this CDR3. This chain uses TRBV15 with TRBJ2-5; 7 bases fit TRBD2. Trimming cost V 5 bases and J 4 bases; bases outside gene matches: 7. This CDR3 is built from 14 residues. Germline V lookup: CDR1 LNHNV, CDR2 YYDKDF (reference sequence). The chain's CDR3 is CATSFRLAGETQYF. CDR3 coding DNA: TGTGCCACCAGCTTTCGACTAGCAGGAGAGACCCAGTACTTC.

This clone was seen at least ten times. The genes are TRBV12-3 or TRBV12-4 and TRBJ2-5; D is ambiguous. This CDR3 spans 13 amino acids. V was shortened by 3 bases and J by 4 bases, with 9 bases between the two germline ends. The CDR3 is CASSLTRRETQYF. CDR3 sequence (DNA): TGTGCCAGCAGTTTGACACGTCGAGAGACCCAGTACTTC.

In this sample, this clone turned up a few times. This CDR3 is also generated by other DNA sequences in the sample. The genes are TRBV19 and TRBJ2-7; a weak D match, TRBD1 (6 bases). Trimming left V 9 bases short and J 3 bases short, with 21 bases between. There are 15 residues in the CDR3. Germline CDR1 is LNHDA and CDR2 is SQIVND (reference sequence). In DNA form, the CDR3 reads TGTGCCAGCAGTGCAAGACCTACAGGGATCTACGAGCAGTACGTC. Protein product: CASSARPTGIYEQYV.

Turning to this clone: It may be a read error: a sequence one base away is much more abundant. The V call is TRBV10-3, the J call TRBJ2-3; D remains ambiguous. The CDR3 covers 17 residues. The germline gives CDR1 ENHRY, CDR2 SYGVKD. Trimming took 4 bases from V and 0 from J, leaving 17 bases between them. The CDR3: CAISGSRTQASTDTQYF. The DNA of the CDR3 is TGTGCCATCAGTGGCTCCCGAACGCAGGCTAGCACAGATACGCAGTATTTT.

Ten or more counts support this clone. Just one base apart from a much larger clone, this may be a read error. V usage is TRBV12-3 or TRBV12-4 and J usage is TRBJ2-5; 10 nucleotides line up with TRBD2. The V and J ends lost 5 bases and 4 bases, in that order; junction bases with no gene match: 10. The CDR3 is 16 residues long. The CDR3 protein is CASSRHGTSDRETQYF. The CDR3 region has the DNA TGTGCCAGCAGTCGACACGGGACTAGCGACCGAGAGACCCAGTACTTC.

This clone was seen only a few times. A read error may explain this, as a much larger clone is one base away. Other DNA sequences within the sample encode an identical CDR3. This chain uses TRBV11-1 with TRBJ1-1; D gene uncertain. Germline CDR1 reads SGHAT; CDR2 reads FQDESV (reference sequence). The CDR3 sequence is 15 residues long. This CDR3 reads CASTSNVPGNTEAFF. DNA of the CDR3: TGTGCCAGCACATCGAATGTCCCGGGGAACACTGAAGCCTTCTTT.

The chain links TRBV12-3 or TRBV12-4 to TRBJ1-2; no firm D call. Trimming shortened V by 5 bases and J by 5 bases, and 12 bases separated the two germline ends. The CDR3 has 13 amino acids. This CDR3 reads CASSDGNPYGYTF. The DNA for the CDR3 is TGTGCCAGCAGTGACGGAAACCCATATGGCTACACCTTC.